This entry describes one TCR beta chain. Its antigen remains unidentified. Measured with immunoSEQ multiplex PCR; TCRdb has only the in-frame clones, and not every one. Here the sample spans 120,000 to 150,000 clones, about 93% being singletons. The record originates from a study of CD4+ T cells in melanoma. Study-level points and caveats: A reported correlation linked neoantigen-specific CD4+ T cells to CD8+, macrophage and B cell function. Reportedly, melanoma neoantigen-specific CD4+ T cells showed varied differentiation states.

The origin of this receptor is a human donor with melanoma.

Written as DNA, the CDR3 is TGCAGCGTTGCAGGGGGTCCTAGCACAGATACGCAGTATTTT. Its protein product is CSVAGGPSTDTQYF. The rearrangement joins TRBV29-1 to TRBJ2-3; 7 bases line up with TRBD1. This CDR3 comprises 14 residues. V trimming: 4 bases; J trimming: 0 bases; junction bases outside the gene matches: 4. CDR1 and CDR2 from the germline V gene are SQVTM and ANQGSEA.